This T cell receptor beta chain was recovered during a study of T cells in Graves' hyperthyroidism and ophthalmopathy. The study, taken as a whole, reports: In the blood, most expanded thyroid clonotypes above 0.001 appeared as well.

This clonotype was observed at least ten times. Its antigen is undetermined. Amplified TCR beta CDR3 regions derived from RNA transcripts. HTBI primers were employed in a first-round RT-PCR of the TCR CDR3. MiXCR, run by TCRdb on the multiplex PCR reads, gives a single entry per CDR3 protein. The data contain about 560,000 distinct CDR3 sequences, around 15% of them singletons. Trimming pared 8 bases from V and 1 base from J, leaving 17 bases between. From germline, CDR1 is DFQATT and CDR2 SNEGSKA (reference sequence). The CDR3 covers 14 residues. V is TRBV20-1 and J is TRBJ1-1, with D unresolved. The sample consisted of blood. The TCR originated in a woman aged 18-30 years with Graves' hyperthyroidism. This CDR3 is CSSTLGSSNTEAFF. The CDR3 DNA sequence: TGCAGTTCTACCTTGGGTTCATCGAACACTGAAGCTTTCTTT.